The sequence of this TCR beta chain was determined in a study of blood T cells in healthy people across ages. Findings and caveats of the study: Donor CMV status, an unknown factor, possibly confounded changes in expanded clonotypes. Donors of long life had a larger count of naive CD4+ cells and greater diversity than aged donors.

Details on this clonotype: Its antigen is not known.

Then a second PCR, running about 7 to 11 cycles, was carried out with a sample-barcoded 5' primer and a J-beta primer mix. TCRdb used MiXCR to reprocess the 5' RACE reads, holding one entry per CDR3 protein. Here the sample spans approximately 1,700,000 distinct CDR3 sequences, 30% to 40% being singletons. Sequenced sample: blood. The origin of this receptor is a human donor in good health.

The CDR3 DNA is TGTGCCAGCAGCCAAGGATCTAGCGGGGTCCAAGAGACCCAGTACTTC. Translating it yields CASSQGSSGVQETQYF. The V and J genes are TRBV14 and TRBJ2-5; TRBD2 matches 9 bases. V gave up 1 base and J gave up 1 base; unmatched junction bases: 4. The CDR3 covers 16 residues. The V gene's germline CDR1 is SGHDN and CDR2 FVKESK.